This TCR beta chain appears in the sequencing data of a study of blood T cell repertoires in COVID-19. Study-wide background: The United States, Italy and Spain were the sources of the acute and convalescent COVID-19 samples. The cDNA or gDNA used as material had been derived from T cells, B-cell-depleted T cells, or PBMCs.

How the authors handled the data: Estimates of nucleated cell counts were drawn from the amplification of reference gene primers. Libraries were prepared by immunoSEQ multiplex PCR; TCRdb keeps only in-frame clonotypes and omits some of them. V, J and clone size are taken as reported in that table, and D and trimming were inferred from the DNA itself. In the table there are approximately 150,000 clones, 86% of which are singletons. CDR1 is LGHNA and CDR2 is YSLEER in the germline V gene. The length of the CDR3 is 13 residues. V shed 0 bases and J shed 13 bases, with 14 bases lying between them. The sample taken for sequencing was peripheral blood. The rearrangement uses TRBV4-3 and TRBJ2-3, with D maybe TRBD2 (6 bases). This TCR was sampled from a woman aged 70-85 years with acute or convalescent COVID-19. CDR3 DNA sequence: TGCGCCAGCAGCCAAGAGGGAGGTAATAGGAAGTATTTT. Translation gives CASSQEGGNRKYF.